This T cell receptor (beta chain) was sequenced in a study of OX40 agonist ivuxolimab in advanced cancers. Notes on the study in general: At 0.1 to 3.0 mg/kg, CD4+ and CD8+ blood T cells expanded clonally by week 6.

Using immunoSEQ multiplex PCR, the repertoire was profiled, and TCRdb retains in-frame clones only, with some absent. The sample carries roughly 60,000 clones, around nine tenths recorded once. Note on this clone: Its antigen is unknown.

The receptor was derived from an adult with an advanced solid tumor such as melanoma, head and neck, liver or kidney cancer. The sample consisted of CD4+ or CD8+ T cells sorted from blood, taken in a trial of the OX40 agonist ivuxolimab.

CDR3 region: CASSLDPGRETQYF. The CDR3 bases are TGCGCCAGCAGCTTGGACCCAGGGAGGGAGACCCAGTACTTC. The chain combines TRBV5-1 with TRBJ2-5; D may be TRBD2 (6 bases). Trimming cost V 0 bases and J 5 bases, with 11 bases left between them. Germline CDR1 reads SGHRS; CDR2 reads YFSETQ. The length of the CDR3 is 14 residues.